This passage covers 21 T cell receptor beta chains from one sample sequenced in a study of cytomegalovirus exposure and HLA in healthy donors. Method: immunoSEQ multiplex PCR; TCRdb's copy keeps in-frame clones and lacks some. The sample holds tens of thousands of clones, about 96% seen once. The specimen sequenced was PBMCs. These receptors all come from a man between 18 and 29 years old in good health and CMV-seronegative.

The chain uses TRBV30 and TRBJ1-2; D gene uncertain. The CDR3 sequence is 14 residues long. V was cut by 2 bases and J by 4 bases, with 14 bases left in between. CDR1 and CDR2 from the germline V gene are GTSNPN and SVGIG (reference sequence). The DNA for the CDR3 is TGTGCCTGGAGTTCCGGGTTTAAGACCTATGGCTACACCTTC. Its translation is CAWSSGFKTYGYTF.

The CDR3 loop is CASSEVWGQGSYEQYF. DNA of the CDR3: TGTGCCAGCAGTGAGGTCTGGGGACAGGGCTCCTACGAGCAGTACTTC. J is TRBJ2-7 and V is TRBV6-1; 9 bases match TRBD1. Looked up from germline, CDR1 is MNHNS and CDR2 is SASEGT. V was pared by 3 bases and J by 0 bases, with 6 bases of the junction left unmatched. The CDR3 has 16 amino acids.

The chain combines TRBV2 with TRBJ1-2, with 10 bases identical to TRBD1. This CDR3 is 13 amino acids long. Germline CDR1 SNHLY, CDR2 FYNNEI. The junction had 3 bases not matched to a gene; V was cut back by 3 bases and J by 8 bases. For the CDR3, the DNA is TGTGCCAGCAGTGAGGGACAGGGGCACGGCTACACCTTC. This encodes CASSEGQGHGYTF.

The V and J genes are TRBV9 and TRBJ1-3; D is unclear. The CDR3 covers 16 residues. Germline CDR1 and CDR2: SGDLS and YYNGEE. V lost 2 bases to trimming and J lost 0 bases, with 12 bases between them. CDR3: CASSVWWPLSGNTIYF. CDR3 coding DNA: TGTGCCAGCAGCGTTTGGTGGCCCCTCTCTGGAAACACCATATATTTT.

This clone was seen just once. The rearrangement links TRBV7-3 to TRBJ2-2, with TRBD2 matching 10 bases. CDR3 length: 16 residues. Trimming removed 5 bases from V and 6 bases from J; junction bases left unmatched: 9. Germline assignment: CDR1 SGHTA and CDR2 FQGTGA. This CDR3 is CASSPQGLAGAGELFF. DNA for the CDR3: TGTGCCAGCAGCCCCCAGGGGCTAGCGGGAGCCGGGGAGCTGTTTTTT.

V is TRBV28 and J is TRBJ2-4, with D hard to call. V was clipped by 2 bases and J by 0 bases, with 8 bases between them. CDR3 length: 15 amino acids. Germline V gives CDR1 MDHEN, CDR2 SYDVKM. The CDR3 coding sequence is TGTGCCAGCAGTTTAACGTCACTAGCCAAAAACATTCAGTACTTC. Protein: CASSLTSLAKNIQYF.

The chain employs TRBV7-2 and TRBJ1-5; D is uncertain. CDR1 is SGHTA, CDR2 FQGNSA, per germline. The CDR3 sequence is 16 residues long. Trimming cost V 1 base and J 2 bases, with 12 bases left between them. The CDR3 coding sequence is TGTGCCAGCAGCTTAGTGGGCCTTCCGGGCAATCAGCCCCAGCATTTT. It codes for CASSLVGLPGNQPQHF.

The chain has TRBV11-2 and TRBJ1-2; 8 nucleotides align to TRBD1. The CDR3 spans 13 residues. The germline gives CDR1 SGHAT, CDR2 FQNNGV. Trimming at V came to 5 bases and at J to 7 bases, leaving 6 bases not matched to a gene. CDR3 amino acids: CASSLDRGGGYTF. The CDR3 DNA reads TGTGCCAGCAGCCTCGACAGGGGTGGTGGCTACACCTTC.

The chain couples TRBV30 to TRBJ1-2; the D is unclear. Germline loops: CDR1 GTSNPN, CDR2 SVGIG (reference sequence). Trimming took off 0 bases at V and 2 bases at J, with 13 bases between the two ends. The CDR3 extends over 15 amino acids. The CDR3 loop is CAWSVIGVPNYGYTF. CDR3 DNA sequence: TGTGCCTGGAGTGTAATAGGAGTTCCCAACTATGGCTACACCTTC.

The chain's CDR3 is CASSSTGAGETQYF. DNA for the CDR3: TGTGCCAGCAGCTCAACAGGGGCCGGAGAGACCCAGTACTTC. The V call is TRBV28, the J call TRBJ2-5; 7 bases match TRBD1. CDR3 size: 14 residues. Per germline, CDR1 MDHEN and CDR2 SYDVKM. V gave up 6 bases and J gave up 4 bases; unmatched junction bases: 8.

CDR3 in DNA: TGTGCCAGCAGTGTTGATACTAGCGGTTACAATGAGCAGTTCTTC. Residues: CASSVDTSGYNEQFF. The genes are TRBV2 and TRBJ2-1; 8 bases are shared with TRBD2. The CDR3 runs to 15 residues. With V trimmed by 4 bases and J by 4 bases, 6 bases remained unmatched. CDR1 and CDR2 from the germline V gene are SNHLY and FYNNEI.

The V call is TRBV4-1, the J call TRBJ2-3; maybe TRBD1 (6 bases). Germline CDR1 reads MGHRA; CDR2 reads YSYEKL. Trimming removed 4 bases at V and 6 bases at J, with 11 bases between. The CDR3 extends over 13 amino acids. In DNA, the CDR3 is TGCGCCAGCAGCCGGGCAGGGGTGGATACGCAGTATTTT. Its translation is CASSRAGVDTQYF.

This clone was seen once. The chain joins TRBV13 to TRBJ1-2; D might be TRBD1 (5 bases). Germline V lookup: CDR1 PRHDT, CDR2 FYEKMQ (reference sequence). The CDR3 has 13 amino acids. Deletions cut 1 base from V and 4 bases from J, with 7 bases between. The CDR3: CASSLVGGYGYTF. DNA of the CDR3: TGTGCCAGCAGCTTAGTGGGGGGCTATGGCTACACCTTC.

CDR3 DNA: TGCAGCGTCCTTCGGGAGGGCCTAGATAATGAGCAGTTCTTC. It encodes CSVLREGLDNEQFF. The J gene is TRBJ2-1, the V gene TRBV29-1; 8 bases match TRBD2. Germline trimming cut 6 bases from V and 7 bases from J; bases unmatched to any gene: 11. This CDR3 spans 14 amino acids. CDR1 is SQVTM and CDR2 is ANQGSEA in the germline V gene.

The rearrangement uses TRBV6-5 and TRBJ2-7, with 7 bases identical to TRBD2. Germline V gene sequence: CDR1 MNHEY, CDR2 SVGAGI. The CDR3 consists of 14 residues. Trimming at V came to 6 bases and at J to 2 bases, leaving 7 bases not matched to a gene. The CDR3 DNA reads as TGTGCCAGCAGGATGGACGGGGGGACCTACGAGCAGTACGTC. It is translated as CASRMDGGTYEQYV.

The chain has TRBV10-3 and TRBJ1-1; 8 bases are shared with TRBD1. Germline-derived CDR1 and CDR2 are ENHRY and SYGVKD. This CDR3 spans 15 amino acids. V lost 7 bases and J lost 0; bases outside the gene matches: 7. CDR3 sequence (DNA): TGTGCCATCATCCGGACAGGGACCATGAACACTGAAGCTTTCTTT. It codes for CAIIRTGTMNTEAFF.

The genes are TRBV7-3 and TRBJ2-2; D not certain. Germline values: CDR1 SGHTA, CDR2 FQGTGA. The length of the CDR3 is 12 residues. Trimming shortened V by 3 bases and J by 3 bases, and 2 bases separated the two germline ends. The CDR3 protein is CASSFDTGELFF. The CDR3 DNA is TGTGCCAGCAGCTTCGACACCGGGGAGCTGTTTTTT.

The CDR3 here is CASSKTWSGQYF. In DNA form, the CDR3 reads TGTGCCAGCAGCAAAACGTGGTCCGGGCAGTACTTC. The V and J genes are TRBV28 and TRBJ2-7, with unresolved D. Deletions cut 6 bases from V and 9 bases from J, with 15 bases between. The germline V gene has CDR1 MDHEN and CDR2 SYDVKM. The CDR3 length is 12 residues. The variable domain in full, with the rest retrieved from reference TRBV28 and TRBJ2-7, is DVKVTQSSRYLVKRTGEKVFLECVQDMDHENMFWYRQDPGLGLRLIYFSYDVKMKEKGDIPEGYSVSREKKERFSLILESASTNQTSMYLCASSKTWSGQYFGPGTRLTVT.

This chain connects TRBV11-3 to TRBJ2-1; D is possibly TRBD2 (6 bases). The CDR3 has 17 residues. V was shortened by 5 bases and J by 7 bases, with 24 bases between the two germline ends. Germline V CDR1 and CDR2: SGHNT, YENEEA. Here the CDR3 reads CASSPGAGGPVKNEQFF. CDR3 bases: TGTGCCAGCAGCCCAGGCGCTGGAGGGCCAGTTAAGAATGAGCAGTTCTTC.

The chain employs TRBV29-1 and TRBJ1-5, with 10 bases identical to TRBD1. Per germline, CDR1 SQVTM and CDR2 ANQGSEA. V lost 8 bases and J lost 7; bases outside the gene matches: 5. The CDR3 runs 12 residues. The CDR3 spells CSIGQGGQPQHF. CDR3 DNA: TGCAGCATCGGACAGGGGGGGCAGCCCCAGCATTTT.

The CDR3 nucleotides read TGTGCCAGCAGTGAATGGGTTGGGGGCGCAGATACGCAGTATTTT. The encoded protein is CASSEWVGGADTQYF. The V gene is TRBV2, the J gene TRBJ2-3; TRBD1 is a possible D gene (6 bases). Germline V gives CDR1 SNHLY, CDR2 FYNNEI. CDR3 length: 15 amino acids. V lost 2 bases and J lost 4, with 13 bases in between.